These 17 T cell receptor beta chains originate from one sample sequenced in a study of human T cells and chemical hapten exposure. Via MiXCR, TCRdb re-called the RACE reads, giving one row per CDR3 protein. The sample lists about 300,000 distinct CDR3 sequences; around 5.5% were seen once. Time point in this sample: pre-sensitization, week 0. Documented treatment: therapeutic diphenylcyclopropenone sensitization with weekly scalp DPC. The specimen was whole blood, collected in connection with sensitization to the hapten diphenylcyclopropenone (DPC). These receptors came from a woman aged 18-30 years with alopecia areata. Some clones in this sample may be carry-over from other donors' samples.

The table lists this clonotype with a few counts. This rearrangement joins TRBV5-6 to TRBJ1-2, with 7 nucleotides matching TRBD1. Trimming cost V 4 bases and J 4 bases; bases outside gene matches: 4. The CDR3 has 13 residues. CDR1 is SGHDT and CDR2 is YYEEEE in the germline V gene. The CDR3 sequence: CASSQQGSYGYTF. The CDR3 DNA reads as TGTGCCAGCAGCCAACAGGGGAGCTATGGCTACACCTTC.

CDR3 sequence reads: CASSPKGRDRTLLVAFF. CDR3 DNA sequence: TGTGCCAGCTCACCAAAAGGCCGGGACAGGACACTCTTGGTGGCTTTCTTT. The V and J genes are TRBV18 and TRBJ1-1, with 8 nucleotides matching TRBD1. Germline V gives CDR1 KGHSH, CDR2 LQKENI. CDR3 length equals 17 residues. With V trimmed by 2 bases and J by 11 bases, 19 bases remained unmatched.

The sample holds a few counts of this clonotype. The chain couples TRBV24-1 to TRBJ1-2; D is unresolved. V was clipped by 5 bases and J by 0 bases, with 3 bases between them. CDR3 size: 12 residues. Germline lookup yields CDR1 KGHDR and CDR2 SFDVKD. DNA of the CDR3: TGTGCCACCAGTGGTCCTAACTATGGCTACACCTTC. This gives the protein CATSGPNYGYTF.

This clonotype was observed a few times. The rearrangement uses TRBV5-6 and TRBJ1-1; D gene ambiguous. This CDR3 is built from 12 residues. CDR1 and CDR2 from the germline V gene are SGHDT and YYEEEE. V was clipped by 0 bases and J by 7 bases, with 7 bases between them. The CDR3 DNA reads as TGTGCCAGCAGCTTGGCGGACGTTGAAGCTTTCTTT. It yields the protein CASSLADVEAFF.

The V call is TRBV5-1, the J call TRBJ1-1; D is uncertain. V lost 0 bases to trimming and J lost 10 bases, with 13 bases between them. The V gene's germline CDR1 is SGHRS and CDR2 YFSETQ. This CDR3 has 13 residues. The CDR3 sequence is CASSLDSGSLAFF. In DNA, the CDR3 is TGCGCCAGCAGCTTGGATTCGGGGAGTCTAGCTTTCTTT.

This clonotype was seen repeatedly, ten times or more. V usage is TRBV11-2 and J usage is TRBJ2-3; a possible D gene is TRBD2 (6 bases). The germline V and J ends were trimmed by 5 bases and 4 bases, with 7 bases remaining between them. Germline assignment: CDR1 SGHAT and CDR2 FQNNGV. CDR3 length: 12 amino acids. The chain's CDR3 is CASSPSADTQYF. CDR3 bases: TGTGCCAGCAGCCCTAGCGCAGATACGCAGTATTTT.

This clonotype was seen more than once but under ten times. The rearrangement joins TRBV4-2 to TRBJ2-1; 11 nucleotides line up with TRBD2. V trimming: 2 bases; J trimming: 5 bases; junction bases outside the gene matches: 8. The CDR3 loop spans 17 amino acids. Germline assignment: CDR1 LGHNA and CDR2 YNFKEQ. The CDR3 reads CASSQLAGGPLDNEQFF. The DNA for the CDR3 is TGTGCCAGCAGCCAACTAGCGGGGGGCCCCCTGGACAATGAGCAGTTCTTC.

This clonotype has only a few counts. The chain is built from TRBV18 and TRBJ1-6, with D maybe TRBD1 (5 bases). The germline gives CDR1 KGHSH, CDR2 LQKENI. The length of the CDR3 is 15 residues. Deletions cut 1 base from V and 9 bases from J, with 13 bases between. CDR3 coding DNA: TGTGCCAGCTCACCACGGGAAGGGGATGCTTCACCCCTCCACTTT. Encoded protein: CASSPREGDASPLHF.

At least ten counts were recorded for this clonotype. This chain connects TRBV7-2 to TRBJ2-3, with 9 bases matching TRBD2. The ends lost 2 bases at V and 3 bases at J; junction bases unmatched: 6. Germline assignment: CDR1 SGHTA and CDR2 FQGNSA. The CDR3 runs 16 residues. This CDR3 reads CASSLTSGQWTDTQYF. DNA for the CDR3: TGTGCCAGCAGCTTAACTAGCGGGCAATGGACAGATACGCAGTATTTT.

The chain carries TRBV27 and TRBJ1-5; unclear D gene. V lost 3 bases and J 8 bases, leaving 11 bases between the germline ends. The V gene's germline CDR1 is MNHEY and CDR2 SMNVEV (reference sequence). The CDR3 has 13 residues. The CDR3 spells CASSLGLGKPQHF. In nucleotides, the CDR3 is TGTGCCAGCAGTTTGGGGTTAGGGAAGCCCCAGCATTTT.

This clonotype was seen just once. The chain uses TRBV9 and TRBJ1-6; D unresolved. CDR3 length equals 12 residues. V was trimmed by 0 bases and J by 11 bases, leaving 6 bases between them. Germline-derived CDR1 and CDR2 are SGDLS and YYNGEE. This chain's CDR3 is CASSVDGAPLHF. CDR3 DNA sequence: TGTGCCAGCAGCGTAGATGGGGCACCCCTCCACTTT.

This chain connects TRBV28 to TRBJ1-2; D is unresolved. Germline V gene lookup returns CDR1 MDHEN and CDR2 SYDVKM. The CDR3 is 18 residues long. Trimming cost V 1 base and J 0 bases, with 18 bases left between them. CDR3 nucleotides: TGTGCCAGCAGTTTATCCCCCTCCTGGCCGATAGCTAACTATGGCTACACCTTC. Its protein product is CASSLSPSWPIANYGYTF.

This clonotype showed up just a few times. The V call is TRBV29-1, the J call TRBJ1-2; 7 bases map to TRBD1. V lost 4 bases and J lost 2; bases outside the gene matches: 7. Looked up from germline, CDR1 is SQVTM and CDR2 is ANQGSEA. The CDR3 has 14 amino acids. CDR3 bases: TGCAGCGTTGTTCCGGGACAGAAAAACTATGGCTACACCTTC. The encoded protein is CSVVPGQKNYGYTF. The whole variable domain, filled in from reference TRBV29-1 and TRBJ1-2, reads SAVISQKPSRDICQRGTSLTIQCQVDSQVTMMFWYRQQPGQSLTLIATANQGSEATYESGFVIDKFPISRPNLTFSTLTVSNMSPEDSSIYLCSVVPGQKNYGYTFGSGTRLTVV.

The chain combines TRBV19 with TRBJ2-2, with 8 bases identical to TRBD2. Germline trimming cut 1 base from V and 0 bases from J; bases unmatched to any gene: 7. Germline V gene data show CDR1 as LNHDA and CDR2 as SQIVND (reference sequence). CDR3 length: 18 amino acids. CDR3 in DNA: TGTGCCAGTAGTATAGCGAGCGGGGGAAAACCGAACACCGGGGAGCTGTTTTTT. It codes for CASSIASGGKPNTGELFF.

This chain uses TRBV7-2 with TRBJ1-3; D is ambiguous. The germline gives CDR1 SGHTA, CDR2 FQGNSA. The CDR3 has 12 residues. V was pared by 6 bases and J by 5 bases, with 8 bases between. The DNA for the CDR3 is TGTGCCAGCAGTCGAGACCGAAACACCATATATTTT. Its protein product is CASSRDRNTIYF. Looking up the rest from reference TRBV7-2 and TRBJ1-3 gives the full variable domain: GAGVSQSPSNKVTEKGKDVELRCDPISGHTALYWYRQSLGQGLEFLIYFQGNSAPDKSGLPSDRFSAERTGGSVSTLTIQRTQQEDSAVYLCASSRDRNTIYFGEGSWLTVV.

This sequence joins TRBV4-2 and TRBJ2-3; tentatively, D is TRBD2 (7 bases). V lost 1 base and J 4 bases, leaving 12 bases between the germline ends. This CDR3 contains 15 residues. Germline CDR1 is LGHNA and CDR2 is YNFKEQ. CDR3 in DNA: TGTGCCAGCAGCCAAGCCCCGGGGGGCGCAGATACGCAGTATTTT. Residues: CASSQAPGGADTQYF.

This clonotype appeared a few times. This chain connects TRBV7-3 to TRBJ1-2; no clear D gene. The CDR3 contains 14 residues. The V and J ends lost 5 bases and 3 bases respectively, with 13 bases between them. The V gene's germline CDR1 is SGHTA and CDR2 FQGTGA. The CDR3 region has the DNA TGTGCCAGCAGCCCAGAACACGGCGACTATGGCTACACCTTC. Encoded protein: CASSPEHGDYGYTF.